This T cell receptor beta chain was sequenced for a study of T cell responses to AZD1222 COVID-19 vaccine. General observations from the study: Clonal diversity was possibly underestimated, and white British individuals and females predominated among donors. Once two AZD1222 doses were given, Spike-specific TCR breadth and depth went up.

V lost 0 bases, J lost 4 bases, and 19 bases lay in between. Germline loops: CDR1 SGHRS, CDR2 YFSETQ. The CDR3 is 17 residues long. Only in-frame clones appear in the TCRdb table, and some are missing; sequencing was by immunoSEQ multiplex PCR. The table includes about 150,000 clones, about 90% detected once. As regards this clone: Its specificity is unknown.

Sample: peripheral blood, taken 28 days after the second dose of the MenACWY control vaccine. This chain connects TRBV5-1 to TRBJ2-5; D is possibly TRBD1 (6 bases). The TCR originated in an adult who received the MenACWY meningococcal vaccine as a control. Here the CDR3 DNA reads TGCGCCAGCAGCTTGGCCGGGGTCCAGGGGCTCGGAGAGACCCAGTACTTC. This encodes CASSLAGVQGLGETQYF.